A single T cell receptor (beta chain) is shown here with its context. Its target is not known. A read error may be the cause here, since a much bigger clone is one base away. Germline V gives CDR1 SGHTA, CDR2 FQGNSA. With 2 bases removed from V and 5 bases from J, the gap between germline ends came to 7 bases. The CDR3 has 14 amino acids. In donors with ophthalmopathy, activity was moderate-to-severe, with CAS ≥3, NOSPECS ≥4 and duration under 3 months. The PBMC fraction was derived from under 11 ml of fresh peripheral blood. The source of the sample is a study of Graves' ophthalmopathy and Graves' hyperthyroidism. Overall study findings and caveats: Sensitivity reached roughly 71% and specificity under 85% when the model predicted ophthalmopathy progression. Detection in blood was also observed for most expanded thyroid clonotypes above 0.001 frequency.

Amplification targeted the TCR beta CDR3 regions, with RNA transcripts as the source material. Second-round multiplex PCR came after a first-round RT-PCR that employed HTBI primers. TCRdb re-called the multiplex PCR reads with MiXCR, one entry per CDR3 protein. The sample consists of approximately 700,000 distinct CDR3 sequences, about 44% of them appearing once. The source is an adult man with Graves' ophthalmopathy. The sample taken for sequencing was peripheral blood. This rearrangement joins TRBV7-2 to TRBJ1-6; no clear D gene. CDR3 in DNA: TGTGCCAGCAGCTTATGTTTGGATAATTCACCCCTCCACTTT. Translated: CASSLCLDNSPLHF.